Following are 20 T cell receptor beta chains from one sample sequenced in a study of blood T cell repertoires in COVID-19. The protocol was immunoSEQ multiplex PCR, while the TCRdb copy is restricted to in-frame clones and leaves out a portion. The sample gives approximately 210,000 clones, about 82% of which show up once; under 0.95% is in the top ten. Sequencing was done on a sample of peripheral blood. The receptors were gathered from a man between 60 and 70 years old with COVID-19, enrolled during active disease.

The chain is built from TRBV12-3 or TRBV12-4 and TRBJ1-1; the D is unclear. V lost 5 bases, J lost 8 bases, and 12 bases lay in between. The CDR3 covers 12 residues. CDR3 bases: TGTGCCAGCAGTCCCGGACTTTTAGAAGCTTTCTTT. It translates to CASSPGLLEAFF.

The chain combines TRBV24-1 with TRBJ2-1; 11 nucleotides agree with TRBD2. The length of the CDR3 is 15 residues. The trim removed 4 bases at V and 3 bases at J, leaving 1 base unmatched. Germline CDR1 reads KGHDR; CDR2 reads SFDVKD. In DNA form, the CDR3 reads TGTGCCACCAGTGAGGGGACTAGCGGCTACAATGAGCAGTTCTTC. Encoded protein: CATSEGTSGYNEQFF.

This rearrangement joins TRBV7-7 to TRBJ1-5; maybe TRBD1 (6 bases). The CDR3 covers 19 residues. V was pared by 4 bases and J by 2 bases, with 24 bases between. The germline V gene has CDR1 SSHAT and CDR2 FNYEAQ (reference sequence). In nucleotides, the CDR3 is TGTGCCAGCAGCTCATGGGTAGGGGGAATCGAGGCCCGCAATCAGCCCCAGCATTTT. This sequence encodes CASSSWVGGIEARNQPQHF.

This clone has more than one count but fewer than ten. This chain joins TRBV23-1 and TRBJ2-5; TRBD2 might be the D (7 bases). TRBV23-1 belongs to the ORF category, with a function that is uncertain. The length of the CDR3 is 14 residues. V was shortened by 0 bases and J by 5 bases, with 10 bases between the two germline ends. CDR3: CASSQSGGGETQYF. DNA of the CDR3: TGCGCCAGCAGTCAATCTGGGGGGGGCGAGACCCAGTACTTC.

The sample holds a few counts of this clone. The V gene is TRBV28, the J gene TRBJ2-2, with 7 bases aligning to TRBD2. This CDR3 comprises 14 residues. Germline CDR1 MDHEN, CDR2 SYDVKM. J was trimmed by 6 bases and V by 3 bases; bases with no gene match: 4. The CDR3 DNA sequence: TGTGCCAGCAGTTTTCGGGGGGACGCCGGGGAGCTGTTTTTT. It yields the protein CASSFRGDAGELFF.

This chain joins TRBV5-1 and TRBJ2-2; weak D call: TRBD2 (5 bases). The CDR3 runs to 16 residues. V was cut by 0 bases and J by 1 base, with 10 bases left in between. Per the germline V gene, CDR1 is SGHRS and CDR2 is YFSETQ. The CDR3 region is CASSLDRGGNTGELFF. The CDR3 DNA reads TGCGCCAGCAGCTTGGACCGGGGTGGGAACACCGGGGAGCTGTTTTTT.

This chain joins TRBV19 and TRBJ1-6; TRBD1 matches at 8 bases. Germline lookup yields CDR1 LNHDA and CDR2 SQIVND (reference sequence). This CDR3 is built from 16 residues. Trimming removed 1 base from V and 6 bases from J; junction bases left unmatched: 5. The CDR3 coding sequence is TGTGCCAGTAGTATAGGCTGGACAGGGTCTAATTCACCCCTCCACTTT. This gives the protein CASSIGWTGSNSPLHF.

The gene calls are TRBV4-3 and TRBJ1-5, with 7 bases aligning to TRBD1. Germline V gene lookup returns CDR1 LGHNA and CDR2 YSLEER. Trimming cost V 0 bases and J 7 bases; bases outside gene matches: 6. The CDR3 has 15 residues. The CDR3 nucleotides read TGCGCCAGCAGCCAAGACCTAGGGGGCGGACAGCCCCAGCATTTT. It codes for CASSQDLGGGQPQHF.

CDR3 region: CASSLEDRYSYEQYF. The CDR3 nucleotides read TGTGCCAGCAGCTTAGAGGACAGGTATTCCTACGAGCAGTACTTC. This rearrangement joins TRBV7-2 to TRBJ2-7, with 7 bases matching TRBD1. The junction had 4 bases not matched to a gene; V was cut back by 1 base and J by 1 base. CDR3 length: 15 amino acids. From germline, CDR1 is SGHTA and CDR2 FQGNSA.

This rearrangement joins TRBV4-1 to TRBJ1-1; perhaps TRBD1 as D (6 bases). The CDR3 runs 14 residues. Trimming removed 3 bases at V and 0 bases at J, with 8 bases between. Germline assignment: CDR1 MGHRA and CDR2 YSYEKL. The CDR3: CASSHRGLNTEAFF. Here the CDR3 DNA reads TGCGCCAGCAGCCACAGGGGTTTGAACACTGAAGCTTTCTTT.

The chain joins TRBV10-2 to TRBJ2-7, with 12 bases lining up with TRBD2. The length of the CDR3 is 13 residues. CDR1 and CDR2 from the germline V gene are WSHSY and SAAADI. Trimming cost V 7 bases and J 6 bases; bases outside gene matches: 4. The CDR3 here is CASNPSGRAEQYF. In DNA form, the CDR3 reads TGCGCCAGCAACCCTAGCGGGAGGGCCGAGCAGTACTTC.

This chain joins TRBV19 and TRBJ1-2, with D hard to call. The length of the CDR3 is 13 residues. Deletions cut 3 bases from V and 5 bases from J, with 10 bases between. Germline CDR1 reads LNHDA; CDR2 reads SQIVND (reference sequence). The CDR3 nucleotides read TGTGCCAGTAGTATCGGGTTCTTATATGGCTACACCTTC. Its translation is CASSIGFLYGYTF.

The CDR3 sequence is CASSVTSGFTYEQYF. The CDR3 coding sequence is TGTGCCAGCAGTGTTACTAGCGGGTTTACCTACGAGCAGTACTTC. This chain joins TRBV25-1 and TRBJ2-7; TRBD2 matches at 9 bases. The CDR3 contains 15 residues. Germline lookup yields CDR1 MGHDK and CDR2 SYGVNS. V trimming: 4 bases; J trimming: 2 bases; junction bases outside the gene matches: 6.

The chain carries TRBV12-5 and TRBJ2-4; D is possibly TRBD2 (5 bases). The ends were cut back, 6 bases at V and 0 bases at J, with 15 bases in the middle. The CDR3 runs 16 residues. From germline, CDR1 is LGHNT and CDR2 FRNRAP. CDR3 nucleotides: TGTGCTAGTGGCACCGGACTGACTGGAGCCAAAAACATTCAGTACTTC. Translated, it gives CASGTGLTGAKNIQYF.

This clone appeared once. CDR3 sequence (DNA): TGTGCCATCAGTGAGTCGATAGACAGCCACACTGAAGCTTTCTTT. It codes for CAISESIDSHTEAFF. The chain couples TRBV10-3 to TRBJ1-1; D is perhaps TRBD1 (5 bases). This CDR3 spans 15 amino acids. Germline CDR1 ENHRY, CDR2 SYGVKD. V was trimmed by 0 bases and J by 3 bases, leaving 11 bases between them.

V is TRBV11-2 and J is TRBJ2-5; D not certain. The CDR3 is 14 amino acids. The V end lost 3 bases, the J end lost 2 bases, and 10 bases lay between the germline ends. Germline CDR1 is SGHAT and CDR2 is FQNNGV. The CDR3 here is CASSFGSQQETQYF. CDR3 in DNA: TGTGCCAGCAGCTTCGGGTCCCAACAAGAGACCCAGTACTTC.

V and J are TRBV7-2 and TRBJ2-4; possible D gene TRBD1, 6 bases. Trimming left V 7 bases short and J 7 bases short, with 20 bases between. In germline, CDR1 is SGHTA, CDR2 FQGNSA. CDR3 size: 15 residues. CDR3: CASTLPLRDKNIQYF. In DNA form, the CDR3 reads TGTGCCAGCACCCTCCCACTCCGGGACAAGAACATTCAGTACTTC.

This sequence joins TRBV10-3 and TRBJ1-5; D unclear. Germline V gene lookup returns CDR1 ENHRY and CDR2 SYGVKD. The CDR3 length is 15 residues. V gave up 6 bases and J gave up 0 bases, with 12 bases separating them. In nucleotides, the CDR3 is TGTGCCATCAGACGAAACGGGGATAGCAATCAGCCCCAGCATTTT. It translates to CAIRRNGDSNQPQHF.

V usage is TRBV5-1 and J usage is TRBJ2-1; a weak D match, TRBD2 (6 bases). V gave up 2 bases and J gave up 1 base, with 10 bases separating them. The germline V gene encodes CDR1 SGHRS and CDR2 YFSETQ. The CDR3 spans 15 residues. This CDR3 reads CASSLIAESYNEQFF. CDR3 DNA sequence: TGCGCCAGCAGCTTAATAGCGGAATCCTACAATGAGCAGTTCTTC.

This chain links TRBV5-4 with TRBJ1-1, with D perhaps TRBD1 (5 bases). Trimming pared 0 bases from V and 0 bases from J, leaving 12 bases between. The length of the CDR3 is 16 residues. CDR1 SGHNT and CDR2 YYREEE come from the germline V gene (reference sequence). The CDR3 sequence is CASSLGQGILNTEAFF. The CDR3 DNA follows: TGTGCCAGCAGCTTGGGGCAGGGAATCCTGAACACTGAAGCTTTCTTT.